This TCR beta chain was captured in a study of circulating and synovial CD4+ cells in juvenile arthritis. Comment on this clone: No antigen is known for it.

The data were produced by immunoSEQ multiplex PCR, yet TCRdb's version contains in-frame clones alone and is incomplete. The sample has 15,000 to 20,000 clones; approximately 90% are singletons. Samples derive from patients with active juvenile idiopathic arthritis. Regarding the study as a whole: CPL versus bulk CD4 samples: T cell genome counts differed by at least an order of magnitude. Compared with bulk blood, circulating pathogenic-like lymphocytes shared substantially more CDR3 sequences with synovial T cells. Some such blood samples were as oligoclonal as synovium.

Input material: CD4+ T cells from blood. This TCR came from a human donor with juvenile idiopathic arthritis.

The CDR3 sequence is CASSRGQSNYGYTF. CDR3 nucleotide sequence: TGTGCCAGCAGCCGGGGACAGTCGAACTATGGCTACACCTTC. The V and J genes are TRBV4-2 and TRBJ1-2, with 7 bases aligning to TRBD1. This CDR3 has 14 residues. V shed 4 bases, J shed 2 bases, and the junction held 4 bases outside the gene matches. Germline V gene data show CDR1 as LGHNA and CDR2 as YNFKEQ.